There are a few counts of the clone carrying this T cell receptor (beta chain). Its matching antigen is unknown. This sample was taken from a study of T cells after yellow fever vaccination. Study overall: In the case of low-cell-number fractions, SMART-Seq v4 Ultra Low Input was used for preparation. Study results and limitations: Most primary-vaccination clones reappeared after the booster (approximately 95% CD4, roughly 90% CD8).

For TCR, cDNA came from 5'RACE template switching, which added a universal primer site and UMIs. TCRdb re-derived calls from the 5' RACE reads in MiXCR, one entry per CDR3 protein. The sample consists of some 350,000 distinct CDR3 sequences, about 6.2% of them appearing once. The V end was cut by 2 bases, the J end by 4 bases, with 12 bases between. The CDR3 is 15 residues long. Germline CDR1 reads LGHDT; CDR2 reads YNNKEL (reference sequence). The sequencing here drew on PBMCs, taken 5 days after the yellow fever booster vaccination. The chain uses TRBV3-1 and TRBJ2-1; possible D gene TRBD2, 5 bases. The source of this sequence is a man aged 25 to 40 who received the YFV17D yellow fever vaccine. CDR3 in DNA: TGTGCCAGCAGCCAACCGGGGTCTACTTACAATGAGCAGTTCTTC. The encoded protein is CASSQPGSTYNEQFF.